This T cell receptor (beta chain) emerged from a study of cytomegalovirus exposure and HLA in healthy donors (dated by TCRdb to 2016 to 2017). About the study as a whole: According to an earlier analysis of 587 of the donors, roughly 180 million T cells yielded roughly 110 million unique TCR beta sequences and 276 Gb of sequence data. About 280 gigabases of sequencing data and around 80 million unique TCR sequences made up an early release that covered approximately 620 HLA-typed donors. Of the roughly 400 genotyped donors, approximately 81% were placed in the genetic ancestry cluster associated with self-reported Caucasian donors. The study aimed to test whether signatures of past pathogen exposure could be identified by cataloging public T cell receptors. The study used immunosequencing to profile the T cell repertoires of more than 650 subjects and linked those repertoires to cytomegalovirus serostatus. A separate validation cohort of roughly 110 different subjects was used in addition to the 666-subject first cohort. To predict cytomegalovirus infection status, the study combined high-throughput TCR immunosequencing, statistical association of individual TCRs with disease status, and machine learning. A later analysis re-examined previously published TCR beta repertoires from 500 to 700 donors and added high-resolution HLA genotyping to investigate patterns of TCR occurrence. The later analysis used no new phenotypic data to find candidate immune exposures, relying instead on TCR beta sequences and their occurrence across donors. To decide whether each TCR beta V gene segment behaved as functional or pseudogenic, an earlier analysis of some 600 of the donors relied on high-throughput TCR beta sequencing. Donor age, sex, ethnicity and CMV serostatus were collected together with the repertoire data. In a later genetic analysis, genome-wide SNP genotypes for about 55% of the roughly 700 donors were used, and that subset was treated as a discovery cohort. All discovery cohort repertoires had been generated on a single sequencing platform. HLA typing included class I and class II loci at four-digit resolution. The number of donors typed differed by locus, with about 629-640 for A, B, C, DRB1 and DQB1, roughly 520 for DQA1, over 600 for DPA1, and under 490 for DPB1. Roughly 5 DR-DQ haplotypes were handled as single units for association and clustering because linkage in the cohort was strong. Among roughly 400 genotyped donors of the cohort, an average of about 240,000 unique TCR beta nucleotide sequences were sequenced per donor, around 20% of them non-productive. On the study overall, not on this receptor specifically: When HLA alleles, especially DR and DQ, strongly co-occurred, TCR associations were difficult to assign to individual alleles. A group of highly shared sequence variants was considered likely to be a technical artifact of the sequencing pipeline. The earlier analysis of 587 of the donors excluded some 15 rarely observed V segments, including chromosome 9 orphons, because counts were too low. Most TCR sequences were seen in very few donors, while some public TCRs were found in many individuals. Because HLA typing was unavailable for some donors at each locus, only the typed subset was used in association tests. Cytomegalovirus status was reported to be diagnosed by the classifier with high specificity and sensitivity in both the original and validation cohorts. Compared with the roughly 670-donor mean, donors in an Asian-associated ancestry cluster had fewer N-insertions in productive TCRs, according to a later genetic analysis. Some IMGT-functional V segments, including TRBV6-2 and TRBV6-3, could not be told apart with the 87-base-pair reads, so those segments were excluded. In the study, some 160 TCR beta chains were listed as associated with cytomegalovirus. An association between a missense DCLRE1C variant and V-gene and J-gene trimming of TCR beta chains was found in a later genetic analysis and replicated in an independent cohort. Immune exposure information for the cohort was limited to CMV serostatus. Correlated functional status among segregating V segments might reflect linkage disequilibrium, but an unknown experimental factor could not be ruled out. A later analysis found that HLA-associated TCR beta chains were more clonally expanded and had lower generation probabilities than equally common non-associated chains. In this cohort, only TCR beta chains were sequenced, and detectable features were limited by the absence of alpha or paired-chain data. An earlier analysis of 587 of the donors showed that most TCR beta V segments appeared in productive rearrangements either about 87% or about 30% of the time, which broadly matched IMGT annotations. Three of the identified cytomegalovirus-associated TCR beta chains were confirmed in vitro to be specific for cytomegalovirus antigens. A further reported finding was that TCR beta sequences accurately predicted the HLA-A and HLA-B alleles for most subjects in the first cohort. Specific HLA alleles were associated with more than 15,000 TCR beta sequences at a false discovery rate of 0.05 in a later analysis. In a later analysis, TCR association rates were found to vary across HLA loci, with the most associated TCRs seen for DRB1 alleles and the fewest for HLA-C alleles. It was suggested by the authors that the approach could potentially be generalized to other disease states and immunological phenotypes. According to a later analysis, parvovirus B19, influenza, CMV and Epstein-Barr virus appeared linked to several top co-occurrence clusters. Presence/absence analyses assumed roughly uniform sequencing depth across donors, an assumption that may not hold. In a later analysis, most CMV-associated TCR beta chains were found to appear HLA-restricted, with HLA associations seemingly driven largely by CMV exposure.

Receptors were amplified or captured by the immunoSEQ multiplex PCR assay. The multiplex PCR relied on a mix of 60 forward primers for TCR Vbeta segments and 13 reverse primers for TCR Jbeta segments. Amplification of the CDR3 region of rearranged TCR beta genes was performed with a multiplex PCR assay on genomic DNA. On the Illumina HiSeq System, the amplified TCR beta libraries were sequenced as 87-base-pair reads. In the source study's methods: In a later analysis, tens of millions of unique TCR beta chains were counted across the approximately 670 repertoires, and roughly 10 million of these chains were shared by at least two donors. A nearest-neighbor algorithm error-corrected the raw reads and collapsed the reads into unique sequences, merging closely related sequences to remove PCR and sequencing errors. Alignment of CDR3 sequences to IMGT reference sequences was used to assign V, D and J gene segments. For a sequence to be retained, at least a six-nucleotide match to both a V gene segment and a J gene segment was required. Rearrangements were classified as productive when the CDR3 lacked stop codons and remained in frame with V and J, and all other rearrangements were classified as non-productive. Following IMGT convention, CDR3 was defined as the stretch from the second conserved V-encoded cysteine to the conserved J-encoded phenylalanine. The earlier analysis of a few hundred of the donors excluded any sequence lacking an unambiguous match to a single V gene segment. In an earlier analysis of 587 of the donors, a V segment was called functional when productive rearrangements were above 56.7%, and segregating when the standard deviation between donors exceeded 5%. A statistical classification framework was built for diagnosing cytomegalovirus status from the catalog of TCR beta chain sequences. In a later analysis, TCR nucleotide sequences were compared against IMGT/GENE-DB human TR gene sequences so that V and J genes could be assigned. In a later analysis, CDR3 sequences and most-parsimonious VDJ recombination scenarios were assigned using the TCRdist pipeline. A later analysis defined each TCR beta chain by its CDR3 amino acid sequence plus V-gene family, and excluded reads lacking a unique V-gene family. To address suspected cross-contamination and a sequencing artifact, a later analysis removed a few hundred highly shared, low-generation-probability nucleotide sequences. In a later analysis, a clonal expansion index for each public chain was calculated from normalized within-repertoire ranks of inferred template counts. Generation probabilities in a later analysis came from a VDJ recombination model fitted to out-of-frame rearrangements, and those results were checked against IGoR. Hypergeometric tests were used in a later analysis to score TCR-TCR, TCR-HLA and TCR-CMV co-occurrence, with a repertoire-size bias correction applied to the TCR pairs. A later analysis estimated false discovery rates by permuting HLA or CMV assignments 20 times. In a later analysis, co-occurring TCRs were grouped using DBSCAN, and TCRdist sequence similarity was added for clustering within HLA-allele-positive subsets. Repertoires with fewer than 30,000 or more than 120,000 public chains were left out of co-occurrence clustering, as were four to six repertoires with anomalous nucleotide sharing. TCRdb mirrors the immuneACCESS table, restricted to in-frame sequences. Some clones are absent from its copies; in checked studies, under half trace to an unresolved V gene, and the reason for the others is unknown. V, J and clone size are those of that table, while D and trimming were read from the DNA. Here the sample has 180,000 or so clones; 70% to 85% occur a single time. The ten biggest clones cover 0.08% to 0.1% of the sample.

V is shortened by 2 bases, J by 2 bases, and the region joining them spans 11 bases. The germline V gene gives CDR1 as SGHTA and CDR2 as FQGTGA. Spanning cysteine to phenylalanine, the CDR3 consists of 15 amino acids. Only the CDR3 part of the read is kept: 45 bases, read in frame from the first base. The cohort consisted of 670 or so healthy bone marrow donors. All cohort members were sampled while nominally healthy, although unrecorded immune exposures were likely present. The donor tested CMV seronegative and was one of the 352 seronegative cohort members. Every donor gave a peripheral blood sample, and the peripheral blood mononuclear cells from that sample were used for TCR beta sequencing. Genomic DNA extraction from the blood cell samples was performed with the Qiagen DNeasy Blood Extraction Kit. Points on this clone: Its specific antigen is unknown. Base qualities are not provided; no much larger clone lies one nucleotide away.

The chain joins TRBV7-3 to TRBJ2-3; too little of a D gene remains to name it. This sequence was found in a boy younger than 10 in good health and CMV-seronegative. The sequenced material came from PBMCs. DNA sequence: TGTGCCAGCAGCTTAGATGGCAGAAACACAGATACGCAGTATTTT. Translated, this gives CASSLDGRNTDTQYF. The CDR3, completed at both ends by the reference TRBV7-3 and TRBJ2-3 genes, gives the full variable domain GAGVSQTPSNKVTEKGKYVELRCDPISGHTALYWYRQSLGQGPEFLIYFQGTGAADDSGLPNDRFFAVRPEGSVSTLKIQRTERGDSAVYLCASSLDGRNTDTQYFGPGTRLTVL.